These 7 T cell receptor beta chains originate from one sample sequenced in a study of response to subunit inactivated influenza vaccine. TCRdb used MiXCR to reprocess the RT-PCR reads, holding one entry per CDR3 protein. The sample holds over 150,000 distinct CDR3 sequences, roughly 14% seen once. The source was CD8+ T cells sorted from PBMCs, collected 4 to 6 days after vaccination. The receptors originated from a middle-aged man who received an inactivated influenza vaccine.

The CDR3 DNA follows: TGTGCCAGCAGCCCGTCGGACCAGACCCTGGGGTTTCGCACAGATACGCAGTATTTT. It translates to CASSPSDQTLGFRTDTQYF. The rearrangement links TRBV4-2 to TRBJ2-3; D is uncertain. Germline V gene data show CDR1 as LGHNA and CDR2 as YNFKEQ. V was cut by 4 bases and J by 1 base, with 24 bases left in between. CDR3 length: 19 residues.

This clonotype was seen more than once but under ten times. This sequence joins TRBV6-5 and TRBJ2-7; weak D call: TRBD1 (5 bases). The CDR3 has 14 residues. Germline loops: CDR1 MNHEY, CDR2 SVGAGI. The V and J ends lost 2 bases and 5 bases respectively, with 13 bases between them. This CDR3 reads CASSYNRFWDEQYF. Here the CDR3 DNA reads TGTGCCAGCAGTTACAACAGGTTCTGGGACGAGCAGTACTTC.

The V and J genes are TRBV14 and TRBJ2-2; D is perhaps TRBD2 (6 bases). V lost 0 bases, J lost 3 bases, and 14 bases lay in between. This CDR3 has 17 residues. CDR1 is SGHDN, CDR2 FVKESK, per germline. This CDR3 reads CASSQEAGLGYTGELFF. Written as DNA, the CDR3 is TGTGCCAGCAGCCAAGAGGCGGGGTTGGGGTACACCGGGGAGCTGTTTTTT.

Ten or more counts support this clonotype. The genes are TRBV5-5 and TRBJ2-1, with D uncertain. Germline assignment: CDR1 SGHKS and CDR2 YYEKEE (reference sequence). The V gene lost 4 bases and the J gene lost 2 bases, with 10 bases spanning the gap. The CDR3 sequence is 14 residues long. CDR3 in DNA: TGTGCCAGCAGCCCCTGGTATACCTACAATGAGCAGTTCTTC. This sequence encodes CASSPWYTYNEQFF.

This clonotype occurred once. The V and J genes are TRBV7-8 and TRBJ1-4; D gene unclear. Germline V lookup: CDR1 SGHVS, CDR2 FQNEAQ. CDR3 size: 14 residues. V was cut by 1 base and J by 4 bases, with 7 bases left in between. The CDR3 nucleotides are TGTGCCAGCAGCTTAGAGGCCAGTAATGAAAAACTGTTTTTT. This translates into CASSLEASNEKLFF.

V gene TRBV20-1 combines with J gene TRBJ2-5, with TRBD2 matching 8 bases. J lost 2 bases, V lost 0 bases, and 8 bases had no gene match. Germline values: CDR1 DFQATT, CDR2 SNEGSKA (reference sequence). There are 16 residues in the CDR3. As DNA, the CDR3 is TGCAGTGCTAGAGAGCCTCCGGCGGGGGGACAAGAGACCCAGTACTTC. Encoded protein: CSAREPPAGGQETQYF.

The sample holds many counts of this clonotype. This rearrangement joins TRBV29-1 to TRBJ2-7; 8 bases match TRBD2. The CDR3 consists of 16 residues. After removal of 2 bases from V and 0 bases from J, the junction contained 9 bases not matched to a gene. Germline assignment: CDR1 SQVTM and CDR2 ANQGSEA. Here the CDR3 DNA reads TGCAGCGTTGAAATGGTCGGGGGGGGGGACTCCTACGAGCAGTACTTC. This sequence encodes CSVEMVGGGDSYEQYF.